This T cell receptor (beta chain) was found in a study of response to subunit inactivated influenza vaccine (dated by TCRdb to between 2018 and 2020). Background on the whole study: Deep quantitative T cell receptor repertoire profiling was used in the study to track responses to a trivalent subunit inactivated influenza vaccine.

CDR1 and CDR2 are read off the germline V gene as SGHAT and FQNNGV. Trimming accounts for 7 bases at V and 10 bases at J, while the number of junction bases matched to no gene is 8. From its cysteine to its phenylalanine, the CDR3 spans 14 amino acids. Left in the record is the CDR3 DNA by itself, 42 bases read in frame from the first base. Library preparation was by RT-PCR. TCRdb lists the instrument as Illumina HiSeq 2500. TCRdb reprocessing: public reads trimmed at Q25 with fastp, clones called with MiXCR, in-frame beta chains kept. Rows with one shared CDR3 protein collapse into an entry with the most common genes and DNA. The sample profile shows more than 450,000 distinct CDR3 sequences; roughly 12% of them were found once. The top ten constitute roughly 10% of the sample. This clonotype was counted ten times or more. Its antigen is not yet known. Per-base qualities were not stored, and no clone one base away is much larger.

Summary of the overall study and its limitations: It was suggested by the authors that each seasonal influenza vaccination may recruit only a limited number of new T cells.

The chain is encoded by TRBV11-2 joined to TRBJ2-1, and 12 junctional nucleotides match TRBD2. The sequence came from a man aged 45-60 years who received an inactivated influenza vaccine. Donor details come from another sample of the same person, matched by shared clones. Specimen: PBMCs from blood, collected on the day of vaccination. DNA sequence: TGTGCCAGCACTACTAGCGGGGGGTGGCAGGAGCAGTTCTTC. It specifies CASTTSGGWQEQFF.